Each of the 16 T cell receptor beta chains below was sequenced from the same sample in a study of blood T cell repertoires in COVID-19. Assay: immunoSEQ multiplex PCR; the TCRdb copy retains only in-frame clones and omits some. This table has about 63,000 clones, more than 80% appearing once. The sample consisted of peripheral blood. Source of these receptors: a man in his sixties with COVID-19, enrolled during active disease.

This chain's CDR3 is CASSKTGGRDGYTF. CDR3 DNA: TGTGCCAGCAGCAAGACAGGTGGAAGGGATGGCTACACCTTC. The rearrangement joins TRBV3-1 (or the pseudogene TRBV3-2) to TRBJ1-2; weak D call: TRBD1 (6 bases). Germline CDR1 reads LGHDT; CDR2 reads YNNKEL (reference sequence). Trimming removed 5 bases from V and 6 bases from J, with 16 bases in between. There are 14 residues in the CDR3.

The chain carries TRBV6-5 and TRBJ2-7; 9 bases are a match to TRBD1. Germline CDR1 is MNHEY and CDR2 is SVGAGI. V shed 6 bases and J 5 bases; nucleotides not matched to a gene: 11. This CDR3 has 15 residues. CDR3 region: CASRPSRDRVHEQYF. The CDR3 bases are TGTGCCAGCAGGCCCTCCCGGGACAGGGTCCACGAGCAGTACTTC.

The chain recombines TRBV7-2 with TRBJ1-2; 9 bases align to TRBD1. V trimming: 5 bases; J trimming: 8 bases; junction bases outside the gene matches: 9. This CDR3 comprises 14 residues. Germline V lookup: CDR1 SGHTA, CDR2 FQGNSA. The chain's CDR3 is CASSPGQGGTGYTF. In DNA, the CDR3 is TGTGCCAGCAGCCCGGGACAGGGCGGTACGGGCTACACCTTC.

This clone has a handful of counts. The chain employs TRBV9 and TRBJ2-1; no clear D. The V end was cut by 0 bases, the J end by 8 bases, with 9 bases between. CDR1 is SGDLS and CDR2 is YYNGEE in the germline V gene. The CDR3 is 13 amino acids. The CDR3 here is CASSVDSPDEQFF. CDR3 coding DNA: TGTGCCAGCAGCGTAGACTCCCCCGATGAGCAGTTCTTC. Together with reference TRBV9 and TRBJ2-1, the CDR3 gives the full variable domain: DSGVTQTPKHLITATGQRVTLRCSPRSGDLSVYWYQQSLDQGLQFLIQYYNGEERAKGNILERFSAQQFPDLHSELNLSSLELGDSALYFCASSVDSPDEQFFGPGTRLTVL.

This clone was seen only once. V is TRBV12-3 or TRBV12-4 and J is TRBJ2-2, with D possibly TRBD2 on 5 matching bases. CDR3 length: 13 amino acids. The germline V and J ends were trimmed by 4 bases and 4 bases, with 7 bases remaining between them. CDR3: CASSSGLTGELFF. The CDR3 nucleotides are TGTGCCAGCAGTTCAGGACTCACCGGGGAGCTGTTTTTT.

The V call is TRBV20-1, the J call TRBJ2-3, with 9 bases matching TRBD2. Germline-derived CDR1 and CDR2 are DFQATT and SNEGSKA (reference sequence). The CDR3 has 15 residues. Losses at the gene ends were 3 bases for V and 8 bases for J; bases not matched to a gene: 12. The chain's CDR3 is CSASMGGRASGTQYF. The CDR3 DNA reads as TGCAGTGCTAGTATGGGCGGGAGGGCCTCTGGTACGCAGTATTTT.

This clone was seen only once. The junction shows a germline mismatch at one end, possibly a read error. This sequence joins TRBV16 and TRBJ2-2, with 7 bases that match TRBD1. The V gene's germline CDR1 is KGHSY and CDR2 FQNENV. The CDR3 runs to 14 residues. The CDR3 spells CASNQQGITGELFF. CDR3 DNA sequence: TGTGCCAGCAACCAACAGGGGATCACCGGGGAGCTGTTTTTT.

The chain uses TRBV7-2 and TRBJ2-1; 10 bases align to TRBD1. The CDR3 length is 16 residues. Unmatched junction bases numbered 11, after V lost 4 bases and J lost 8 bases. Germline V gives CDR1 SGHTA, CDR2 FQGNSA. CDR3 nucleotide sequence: TGTGCCAGCAGCTCCCGCCGGGACAGGGGTGCGGATGAGCAGTTCTTC. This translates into CASSSRRDRGADEQFF.

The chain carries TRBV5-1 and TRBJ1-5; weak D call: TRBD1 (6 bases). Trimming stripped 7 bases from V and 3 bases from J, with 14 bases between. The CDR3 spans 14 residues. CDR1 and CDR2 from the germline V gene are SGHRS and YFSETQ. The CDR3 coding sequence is TGCGCCAGCTCGACAGGTTATAACAATCAGCCCCAGCATTTT. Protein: CASSTGYNNQPQHF.

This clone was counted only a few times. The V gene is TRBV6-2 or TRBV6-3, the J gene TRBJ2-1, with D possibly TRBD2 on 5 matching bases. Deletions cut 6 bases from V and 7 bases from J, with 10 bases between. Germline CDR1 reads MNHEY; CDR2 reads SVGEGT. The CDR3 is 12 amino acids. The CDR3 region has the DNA TGTGCCAGCAGCCGGATAGCGAATGAGCAGTTCTTC. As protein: CASSRIANEQFF.

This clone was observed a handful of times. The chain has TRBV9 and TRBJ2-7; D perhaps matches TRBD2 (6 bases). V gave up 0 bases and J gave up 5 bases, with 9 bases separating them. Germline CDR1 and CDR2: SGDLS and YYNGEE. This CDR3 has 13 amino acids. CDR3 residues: CASSVAGGDEQYF. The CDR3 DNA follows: TGTGCCAGCAGCGTAGCCGGGGGTGACGAGCAGTACTTC.

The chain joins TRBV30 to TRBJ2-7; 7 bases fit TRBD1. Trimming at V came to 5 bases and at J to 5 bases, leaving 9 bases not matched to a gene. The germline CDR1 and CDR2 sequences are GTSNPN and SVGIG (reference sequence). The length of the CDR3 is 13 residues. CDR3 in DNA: TGTGCCTGGGGACTTACAGGGGTGGACGAGCAGTACTTC. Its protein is CAWGLTGVDEQYF.

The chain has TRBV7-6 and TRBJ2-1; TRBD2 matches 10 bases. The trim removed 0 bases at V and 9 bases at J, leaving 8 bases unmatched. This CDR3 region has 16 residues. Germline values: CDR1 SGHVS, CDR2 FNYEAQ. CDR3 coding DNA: TGTGCCAGCAGCTTAGCGTCGGCTAGCGGGGGAATTGAGCAGTTCTTC. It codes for CASSLASASGGIEQFF.

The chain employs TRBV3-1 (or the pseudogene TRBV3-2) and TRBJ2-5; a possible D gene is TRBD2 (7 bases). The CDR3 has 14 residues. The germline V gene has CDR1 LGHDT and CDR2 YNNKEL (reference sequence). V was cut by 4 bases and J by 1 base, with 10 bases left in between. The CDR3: CASSLGGGQETQYF. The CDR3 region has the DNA TGTGCCAGCAGCCTAGGGGGGGGCCAAGAGACCCAGTACTTC.

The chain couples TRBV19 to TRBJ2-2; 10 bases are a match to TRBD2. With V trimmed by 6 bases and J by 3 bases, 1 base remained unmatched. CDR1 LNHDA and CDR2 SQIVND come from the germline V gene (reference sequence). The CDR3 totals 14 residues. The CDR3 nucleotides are TGTGCCAGTAGCACTAGCGGGGACACCGGGGAGCTGTTTTTT. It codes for CASSTSGDTGELFF.

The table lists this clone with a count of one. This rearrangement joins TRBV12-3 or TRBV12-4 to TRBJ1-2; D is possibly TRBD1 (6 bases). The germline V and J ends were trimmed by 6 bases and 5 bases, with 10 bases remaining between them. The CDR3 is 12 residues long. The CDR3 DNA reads TGTGCCAGCAGCCCAGGGGAATATGGCTACACCTTC. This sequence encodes CASSPGEYGYTF.